What follows are 15 T cell receptor beta chains derived from one specimen sequenced in a study of blood T cell repertoires in COVID-19. Only in-frame clones appear in the TCRdb table, and some are missing; sequencing was by immunoSEQ multiplex PCR. The data show under 200,000 clones, around 87% seen once. What was sequenced was peripheral blood. These receptors all come from a woman of 80 years or more with COVID-19, enrolled during active disease.

This rearrangement joins TRBV28 to TRBJ2-7; 11 bases are shared with TRBD2. Per germline, CDR1 MDHEN and CDR2 SYDVKM. The CDR3 has 15 amino acids. The J segment lost 6 bases and the V segment lost 5 bases, leaving 9 bases of the junction unmatched. For the CDR3, the DNA is TGTGCCAGCAGTGCCCTAGCGGGGGGAGGTACCGAGCAGTACTTC. Translating gives CASSALAGGGTEQYF.

In DNA form, the CDR3 reads TGTGCCAGCAGTCCCAACCCGGGGGGGATCGAGCAGTACTTC. This codes for CASSPNPGGIEQYF. The V gene is TRBV28, the J gene TRBJ2-7; TRBD2 agrees at 8 bases. V shed 5 bases and J 6 bases; nucleotides not matched to a gene: 9. The CDR3 length is 14 residues. CDR1 MDHEN and CDR2 SYDVKM come from the germline V gene.

This clone was seen more than once but under ten times. This chain connects TRBV15 to TRBJ1-3; D might be TRBD1 (5 bases). The CDR3 consists of 14 residues. The V gene lost 5 bases and the J gene lost 4 bases, with 12 bases spanning the gap. The V gene's germline CDR1 is LNHNV and CDR2 YYDKDF (reference sequence). CDR3 in amino acids: CATSGRDSGNTIYF. The CDR3 bases are TGTGCCACCAGCGGCAGGGATTCCGGAAACACCATATATTTT.

The DNA for the CDR3 is TGCAGCGTTGTTAGGACACCGAACACTGAAGCTTTCTTT. Translated: CSVVRTPNTEAFF. The chain links TRBV29-1 to TRBJ1-1; D is possibly TRBD1 (5 bases). The ends were cut back, 4 bases at V and 1 base at J, with 10 bases in the middle. From germline, CDR1 is SQVTM and CDR2 ANQGSEA. The CDR3 spans 13 residues.

The chain joins TRBV10-3 to TRBJ1-3, with D perhaps matching TRBD1 (5 bases). Germline CDR1 is ENHRY and CDR2 is SYGVKD. V was clipped by 3 bases and J by 0 bases, with 6 bases between them. The CDR3 is made up of 14 amino acids. The CDR3 coding sequence is TGTGCCATCAGTGAACAGGTCTCTGGAAACACCATATATTTT. Amino acids: CAISEQVSGNTIYF.

The chain recombines TRBV5-1 with TRBJ2-3; perhaps TRBD2 as D (6 bases). Deletions cut 0 bases from V and 2 bases from J, with 13 bases between. Germline V lookup: CDR1 SGHRS, CDR2 YFSETQ. The CDR3 length is 16 residues. CDR3 nucleotide sequence: TGCGCCAGCAGCTTGGGGCGGGAACGTACCACAGATACGCAGTATTTT. Protein: CASSLGRERTTDTQYF.

This chain joins TRBV7-3 and TRBJ2-2, with D possibly matching TRBD2 (6 bases). The V gene's germline CDR1 is SGHTA and CDR2 FQGTGA. This CDR3 contains 22 residues. V was cut by 4 bases and J by 1 base, with 31 bases left in between. The DNA of the CDR3 is TGTGCCAGCAGCTCACTCAAAATCCTAGGACTACTCCTACGGGGGAACACCGGGGAGCTGTTTTTT. It translates to CASSSLKILGLLLRGNTGELFF. Combining the CDR3 with reference TRBV7-3 and TRBJ2-2 gives the whole variable domain GAGVSQTPSNKVTEKGKYVELRCDPISGHTALYWYRQSLGQGPEFLIYFQGTGAADDSGLPNDRFFAVRPEGSVSTLKIQRTERGDSAVYLCASSSLKILGLLLRGNTGELFFGEGSRLTVL.

The chain joins TRBV19 to TRBJ1-2, with 9 nucleotides matching TRBD1. J gave up 4 bases and V 5 bases, and 8 bases lay outside the gene matches. The germline V gene encodes CDR1 LNHDA and CDR2 SQIVND (reference sequence). The CDR3 is 15 amino acids. DNA for the CDR3: TGTGCCAGTAGTGGCCAGCAACAGGGGGCCTATGGCTACACCTTC. Protein: CASSGQQQGAYGYTF.

The V and J genes are TRBV3-1 (or the pseudogene TRBV3-2) and TRBJ1-4; TRBD1 aligns across 8 bases. The CDR3 runs 15 residues. Germline trimming cut 4 bases from V and 8 bases from J; bases unmatched to any gene: 9. Germline-derived CDR1 and CDR2 are LGHDT and YNNKEL (reference sequence). The CDR3 sequence is CASSLGTGETEKLFF. The CDR3 DNA follows: TGTGCCAGCAGCCTTGGGACAGGCGAAACGGAAAAACTGTTTTTT.

The chain is built from TRBV19 and TRBJ2-5, with 8 nucleotides matching TRBD2. Trimming took 7 bases from V and 5 from J; bases not matched to a gene: 15. Looked up from germline, CDR1 is LNHDA and CDR2 is SQIVND (reference sequence). The CDR3 has 16 amino acids. CDR3 DNA sequence: TGTGCCAGTACCCCCGTTTTGAGCGGGAGTAAGGAGACCCAGTACTTC. It yields the protein CASTPVLSGSKETQYF.

The chain is built from TRBV6-2 or TRBV6-3 and TRBJ2-1; TRBD2 agrees at 8 bases. The junction had 7 bases not matched to a gene; V was cut back by 2 bases and J by 4 bases. Germline CDR1 reads MNHEY; CDR2 reads SVGEGT. The CDR3 is 16 residues long. The CDR3 coding sequence is TGTGCCAGCAGTTACGAAGCGGGGGCGATGTACAATGAGCAGTTCTTC. The encoded protein is CASSYEAGAMYNEQFF.

The chain has TRBV7-9 and TRBJ2-5; TRBD1 matches at 7 bases. This CDR3 comprises 14 residues. Trimming took 5 bases from V and 3 from J; bases not matched to a gene: 6. Germline-derived CDR1 and CDR2 are SEHNR and FQNEAQ (reference sequence). The CDR3 bases are TGTGCCAGCAGCGAGGCAGGGGGAAAAGAGACCCAGTACTTC. Translation gives CASSEAGGKETQYF.

The CDR3 is CASSQGYSYNEQFF. The CDR3 coding sequence is TGTGCCAGCAGCCAGGGGTACTCCTACAATGAGCAGTTCTTC. This rearrangement joins TRBV27 to TRBJ2-1, with D perhaps TRBD1 (6 bases). The CDR3 sequence is 14 residues long. Germline assignment: CDR1 MNHEY and CDR2 SMNVEV (reference sequence). Trimming pared 6 bases from V and 0 bases from J, leaving 9 bases between.

The chain links TRBV28 to TRBJ1-1; 7 bases are shared with TRBD1. CDR3 size: 17 residues. J gave up 4 bases and V 6 bases, and 17 bases lay outside the gene matches. CDR1 is MDHEN, CDR2 SYDVKM, per germline. Here the CDR3 DNA reads TGTGCCAGCAGCCTGACAGGGAGAGGGGTAATTCGCACTGAAGCTTTCTTT. This encodes CASSLTGRGVIRTEAFF.

V gene TRBV9 combines with J gene TRBJ2-7; 11 bases map to TRBD2. Germline loops: CDR1 SGDLS, CDR2 YYNGEE. The junction had 9 bases not matched to a gene; V was cut back by 5 bases and J by 2 bases. The CDR3 is made up of 16 amino acids. The CDR3 coding sequence is TGTGCCAGCAGTGGAACTAGCGGGAGTAGGACCTACGAGCAGTACTTC. Translated: CASSGTSGSRTYEQYF.